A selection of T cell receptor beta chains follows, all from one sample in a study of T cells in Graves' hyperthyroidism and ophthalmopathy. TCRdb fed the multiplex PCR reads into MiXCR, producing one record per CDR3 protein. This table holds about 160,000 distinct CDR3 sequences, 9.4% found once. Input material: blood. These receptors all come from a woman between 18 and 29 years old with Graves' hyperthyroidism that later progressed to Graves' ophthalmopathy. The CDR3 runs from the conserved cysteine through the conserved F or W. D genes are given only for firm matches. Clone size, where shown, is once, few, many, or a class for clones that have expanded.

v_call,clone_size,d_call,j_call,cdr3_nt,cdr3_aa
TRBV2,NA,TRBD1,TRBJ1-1,TGTGCCAGCATTCGAGGCCCTCCAGGGGGGGGCACTAAAGCTTTCTTT,CASIRGPPGGGTKAFF
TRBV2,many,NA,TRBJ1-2,TGTGCCAGCTCCCGAGGGGATAACTATGGCTACACCTTC,CASSRGDNYGYTF
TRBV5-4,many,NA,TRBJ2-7,TGTGCCAGCAGCTTGGTTACCAGGGGTCAGACCTACGAGCAGTACTTC,CASSLVTRGQTYEQYF
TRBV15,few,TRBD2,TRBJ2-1,TGTGCCACCAGGGACCTAGCGGGAACCTACAATGAGCAGTTCTTC,CATRDLAGTYNEQFF
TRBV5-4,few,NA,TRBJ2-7,TGTGCCAGCAGCTTGGGGAGCGGGCCCACCTACGAGCAGTACTTC,CASSLGSGPTYEQYF
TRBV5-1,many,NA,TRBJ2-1,TGCGCCAGCAGCTTGAGCCCGGACGGCAATGAGCAGTTCTTC,CASSLSPDGNEQFF
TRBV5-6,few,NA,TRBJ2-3,TGTGCCAGCAGCTTGGGATTCACAGATACGCAGTATTTT,CASSLGFTDTQYF
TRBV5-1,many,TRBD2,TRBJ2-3,TGCGCCAGCAGCGTGGGACTATCTTTGTCGGATACGCAGTATTTT,CASSVGLSLSDTQYF
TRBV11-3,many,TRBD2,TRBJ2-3,TGTGCCAGCAGCCCCTCGACTAGCGGACGCACAGATACGCAGTATTTT,CASSPSTSGRTDTQYF
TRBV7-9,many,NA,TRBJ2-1,TGTGCCAGCAGCTTCACAGTCCATGAGCAGTTCTTC,CASSFTVHEQFF
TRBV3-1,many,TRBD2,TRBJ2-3,TGTGCCAGCAGCCAAGCGGGGGGGCCGGAGGGTACGCAGTATTTT,CASSQAGGPEGTQYF
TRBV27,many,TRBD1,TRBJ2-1,TGTGCCAGCAAAATACTCGCGACAGGGCACTACAATGAGCAGTTCTTC,CASKILATGHYNEQFF
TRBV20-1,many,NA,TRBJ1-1,TGCAGTGCTAGAGATGGGCAGAACACTGAAGCTTTCTTT,CSARDGQNTEAFF
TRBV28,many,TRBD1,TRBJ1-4,TGTGCCAGCAGTACCGAGACAGGGGCAGGTGAAAAACTGTTTTTT,CASSTETGAGEKLFF
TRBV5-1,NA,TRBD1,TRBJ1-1,TGCGCCAGCAGCTACAGGGGGATGAACACTGGAGCTTTCTTT,CASSYRGMNTGAFF
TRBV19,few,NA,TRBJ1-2,TGTGCCAGTAGTGGGTCGGGACATGGCTACACCTTC,CASSGSGHGYTF
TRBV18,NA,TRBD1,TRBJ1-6,TGTGCCAGCTCACCACGGACCGCAGGGGGCCGATATAATTCACCCCTCCACTTT,CASSPRTAGGRYNSPLHF
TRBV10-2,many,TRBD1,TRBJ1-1,TGCGCCAGCAGTGATTGGGGACAGGGAGGCCGATACACTGAAGCTTTCTTT,CASSDWGQGGRYTEAFF
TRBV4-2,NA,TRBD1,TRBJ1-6,TGTGCCAGCAGCCAAGAGGAGTCCACACAGGGGCGTTCACCCCTCCACTTT,CASSQEESTQGRSPLHF
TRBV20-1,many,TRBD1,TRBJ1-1,TGCAGTGCTAGCTTGGGACAGCTGAACACTGAAGCTTTCTTT,CSASLGQLNTEAFF
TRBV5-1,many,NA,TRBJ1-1,TGCGCCAGCAGCTCTACAGGGTCCACTGAAGCTTTCTTT,CASSSTGSTEAFF
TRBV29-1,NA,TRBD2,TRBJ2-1,TGCAGCGTCGAACCCAGCGGGACCCAGGAGAATGAGCAGTTCTTC,CSVEPSGTQENEQFF
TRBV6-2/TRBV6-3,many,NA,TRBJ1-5,TGTGCCAGCACCGCGGTCGGCAGGGATCAGCCCCAGCATTTT,CASTAVGRDQPQHF
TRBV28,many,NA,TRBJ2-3,TGTGCCAGCAGTTTATTGACCCTCGGAGTGGCAGATACGCAGTATTTT,CASSLLTLGVADTQYF
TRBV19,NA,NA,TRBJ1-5,TGTGCCAGTAGTATAAGGTGGGGCCCCAATCAGCCCCAGCATTTT,CASSIRWGPNQPQHF
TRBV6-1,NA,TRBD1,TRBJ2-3,TGTGCCAGCAGGGGGGGACAGGGGTTCACAGATACGCAGTATTTT,CASRGGQGFTDTQYF
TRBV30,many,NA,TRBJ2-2,TGTGCCTGGTCTGATAACACCGGGGAGCTGTTTTTT,CAWSDNTGELFF
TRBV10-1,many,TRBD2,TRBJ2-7,TGCGCCAGCAGTGAACAGCGGGGGCACGAGCAGTACTTC,CASSEQRGHEQYF
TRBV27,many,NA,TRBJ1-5,TGTGCCAGCAGTTTACTCGGACAGATGAATCAGCCCCAGCATTTT,CASSLLGQMNQPQHF
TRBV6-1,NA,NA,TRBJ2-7,TGTGCCAGCAGTCTTGAACTAAGCTCCTACGAGCAGTACTTC,CASSLELSSYEQYF
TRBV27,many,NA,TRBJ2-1,TGTGCCAGCAGTTTTGAAGGGGGGAGGTACAATGAGCAGTTCTTC,CASSFEGGRYNEQFF
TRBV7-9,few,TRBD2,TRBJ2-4,TGTGCCAGCAGCTTAAGTTTAGCGGGAGTAAACATTCAGTACTTC,CASSLSLAGVNIQYF
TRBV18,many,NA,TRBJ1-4,TGTGCCAGCTCACCTCCAGCGCCCAGGGCGGCAGAACTGTTTTTT,CASSPPAPRAAELFF
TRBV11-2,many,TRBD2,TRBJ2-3,TGTGCCAGCAGCTTAACAGCGGGGGGATGGACAGATACGCAGTATTTT,CASSLTAGGWTDTQYF
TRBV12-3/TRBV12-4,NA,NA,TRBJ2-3,TGTGCCAGCATGGAGGCGGTTAGCACAGATACGCAGTATTTT,CASMEAVSTDTQYF
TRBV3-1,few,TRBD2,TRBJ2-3,TGTGCCAGCAGCCGCACATATAGCGGGGGGGGAGATACGCAGTATTTT,CASSRTYSGGGDTQYF
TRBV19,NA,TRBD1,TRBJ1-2,TGTGCCAGTAGTGTTAAGACCGGGACAGGGACCTATGGCTACACCTTC,CASSVKTGTGTYGYTF
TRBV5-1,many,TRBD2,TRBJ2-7,TGCGCCAGCAGCCCCTCGACTAGCGGGAGGGGAAACGAGCAGTACTTC,CASSPSTSGRGNEQYF
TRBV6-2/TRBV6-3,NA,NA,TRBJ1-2,TGTGCCAGCAGTGCCGGGCAGGGGACGTATGGCTACACCTTC,CASSAGQGTYGYTF
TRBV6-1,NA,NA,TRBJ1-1,TGTGCCAGCAGTGAACCGCCATGGCGAACGAACACTGAAGCTTTCTTT,CASSEPPWRTNTEAFF